Each of the 11 T cell receptor beta chains below was sequenced from the same sample in a study of T-cell reconstitution after alpha-beta-depleted transplantation in children. Unique molecular identifiers were used to barcode this TCRbeta library. TCRdb analysed the PCR reads with MiXCR anew, one entry per CDR3 protein. This sample has about 830,000 distinct CDR3 sequences, with roughly 15% found just once. The sequencing here drew on PBMCs, mostly from graft donor cells, taken 360 days after TCRalphabeta/CD19-depleted stem cell transplant. These receptors were obtained from a male patient aged 10 to 17 who had a stem cell transplant for acute lymphoblastic leukemia, so the T cells may come from the graft donor.

The chain joins TRBV18 to TRBJ2-7; D is undetermined. V lost 5 bases and J 2 bases, leaving 10 bases between the germline ends. Germline V gene data show CDR1 as KGHSH and CDR2 as LQKENI. This CDR3 has 13 amino acids. CDR3 bases: TGTGCCAGCTCAACCATGGATACCTACGAGCAGTACTTC. This sequence encodes CASSTMDTYEQYF.

This clonotype was picked up a small number of times. The chain links TRBV5-1 to TRBJ2-2, with TRBD2 matching over 12 bases. This CDR3 has 16 amino acids. Per the germline V gene, CDR1 is SGHRS and CDR2 is YFSETQ. Trimming removed 3 bases from V and 6 bases from J; junction bases left unmatched: 6. This CDR3 is CASSWGLAGGSGELFF. The DNA of the CDR3 is TGCGCCAGCAGCTGGGGACTAGCGGGCGGATCCGGGGAGCTGTTTTTT.

This clonotype has a count of ten or more. This chain joins TRBV7-4 and TRBJ1-4, with D perhaps TRBD1 (5 bases). Germline V gene lookup returns CDR1 SGHVT and CDR2 SQSDAQ. The V gene lost 5 bases and the J gene lost 5 bases, with 15 bases spanning the gap. The CDR3 is 15 residues long. As DNA, the CDR3 is TGTGCCAGCAGCCATCCGGGACCGAGGAATGAAAAACTGTTTTTT. Translation gives CASSHPGPRNEKLFF. Variable domain in full (rest from reference TRBV7-4 and TRBJ1-4): GAGVSQSPRYKVAKRGRDVALRCDSISGHVTLYWYRQTLGQGSEVLTYSQSDAQRDKSGRPSGRFSAERPERSVSTLKIQRTEQGDSAVYLCASSHPGPRNEKLFFGSGTQLSVL.

This clonotype has at least ten counts. The genes are TRBV5-1 and TRBJ2-3; D unclear. Deletions cut 0 bases from V and 4 bases from J, with 9 bases between. Germline-derived CDR1 and CDR2 are SGHRS and YFSETQ. The CDR3 consists of 14 residues. The CDR3 DNA is TGCGCCAGCAGCTTGGGGGCCCAGGCAGATACGCAGTATTTT. Translating it yields CASSLGAQADTQYF.

This clonotype was observed a handful of times. The rearrangement uses TRBV7-9 and TRBJ2-7; tentatively, D is TRBD1 or TRBD2 (6 bases each). Germline V CDR1 and CDR2: SEHNR, FQNEAQ (reference sequence). This CDR3 contains 15 residues. Trimming removed 2 bases at V and 8 bases at J, with 19 bases between. The CDR3 loop reads CASSLLGGSGGQQYF. The CDR3 DNA follows: TGTGCCAGCAGCTTACTAGGGGGGTCTGGGGGTCAGCAGTACTTC.

V is TRBV27 and J is TRBJ2-1; TRBD2 is a possible D gene (5 bases). The CDR3 runs to 17 residues. Germline-derived CDR1 and CDR2 are MNHEY and SMNVEV (reference sequence). V dropped 3 bases and J dropped 3 bases, with 18 bases sitting between them. The CDR3 DNA reads TGTGCCAGCAGTTTCCTCCAACTAGGCGAAGGCTACAATGAGCAGTTCTTC. Residues: CASSFLQLGEGYNEQFF.

In this sample, this clonotype turned up many times. The chain joins TRBV12-3 or TRBV12-4 to TRBJ1-1; a weak D match, TRBD1 (5 bases). Deletions cut 3 bases from V and 0 bases from J, with 11 bases between. The CDR3 loop spans 15 amino acids. CDR3 sequence reads: CASSFGGYMNTEAFF. For the CDR3, the DNA is TGTGCCAGCAGTTTTGGGGGGTATATGAACACTGAAGCTTTCTTT.

J is TRBJ2-7 and V is TRBV5-6, with D possibly matching TRBD2 (5 bases). V lost 4 bases to trimming and J lost 5 bases, with 13 bases between them. The CDR3 covers 13 residues. CDR1 is SGHDT, CDR2 YYEEEE, per germline. CDR3 sequence reads: CASSNQPEDEQYF. The CDR3 DNA sequence: TGTGCCAGCAGCAACCAGCCGGAGGACGAGCAGTACTTC.

This clonotype was found a few times. V and J are TRBV5-1 and TRBJ2-7, with D perhaps matching TRBD2 (5 bases). Trimming shortened V by 0 bases and J by 3 bases, and 10 bases separated the two germline ends. The CDR3 spans 14 residues. CDR1 and CDR2 from the germline V gene are SGHRS and YFSETQ. Written as DNA, the CDR3 is TGCGCCAGCAGCTTGGCCCATCGGGGCTACGAGCAGTACTTC. This codes for CASSLAHRGYEQYF.

This chain connects TRBV4-1 to TRBJ2-3; 10 nucleotides match TRBD2. The CDR3 is 16 amino acids. Unmatched junction bases numbered 3, after V lost 1 base and J lost 2 bases. CDR1 MGHRA and CDR2 YSYEKL come from the germline V gene. DNA of the CDR3: TGCGCCAGCAGCCAAGTTAGCGGGAGGCCCACAGATACGCAGTATTTT. It yields the protein CASSQVSGRPTDTQYF.

This clonotype was seen a few times. The chain uses TRBV20-1 and TRBJ2-7, with 8 bases fitting TRBD1. This CDR3 has 17 residues. From germline, CDR1 is DFQATT and CDR2 SNEGSKA (reference sequence). The V segment lost 3 bases and the J segment 3 bases; nucleotides outside the gene matches: 16. The CDR3 is CSASLPARTGSRYEQYF. Written as DNA, the CDR3 is TGCAGTGCTAGCCTTCCTGCCCGGACAGGGAGTCGCTACGAGCAGTACTTC.